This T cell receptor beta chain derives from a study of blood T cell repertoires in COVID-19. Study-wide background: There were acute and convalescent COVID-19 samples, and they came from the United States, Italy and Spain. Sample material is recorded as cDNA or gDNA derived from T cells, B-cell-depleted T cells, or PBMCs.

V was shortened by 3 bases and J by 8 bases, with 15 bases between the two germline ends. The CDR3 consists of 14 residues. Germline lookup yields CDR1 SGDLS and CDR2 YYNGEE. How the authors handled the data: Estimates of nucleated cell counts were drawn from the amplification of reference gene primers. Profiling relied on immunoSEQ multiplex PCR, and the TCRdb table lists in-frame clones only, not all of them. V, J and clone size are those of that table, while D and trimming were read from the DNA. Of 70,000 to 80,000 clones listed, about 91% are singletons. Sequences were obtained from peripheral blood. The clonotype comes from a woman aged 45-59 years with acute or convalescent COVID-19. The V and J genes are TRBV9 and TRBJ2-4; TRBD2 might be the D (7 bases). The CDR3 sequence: CASSAERGGHIQYF. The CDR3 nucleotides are TGTGCCAGCAGCGCCGAAAGGGGGGGGCACATTCAGTACTTC.